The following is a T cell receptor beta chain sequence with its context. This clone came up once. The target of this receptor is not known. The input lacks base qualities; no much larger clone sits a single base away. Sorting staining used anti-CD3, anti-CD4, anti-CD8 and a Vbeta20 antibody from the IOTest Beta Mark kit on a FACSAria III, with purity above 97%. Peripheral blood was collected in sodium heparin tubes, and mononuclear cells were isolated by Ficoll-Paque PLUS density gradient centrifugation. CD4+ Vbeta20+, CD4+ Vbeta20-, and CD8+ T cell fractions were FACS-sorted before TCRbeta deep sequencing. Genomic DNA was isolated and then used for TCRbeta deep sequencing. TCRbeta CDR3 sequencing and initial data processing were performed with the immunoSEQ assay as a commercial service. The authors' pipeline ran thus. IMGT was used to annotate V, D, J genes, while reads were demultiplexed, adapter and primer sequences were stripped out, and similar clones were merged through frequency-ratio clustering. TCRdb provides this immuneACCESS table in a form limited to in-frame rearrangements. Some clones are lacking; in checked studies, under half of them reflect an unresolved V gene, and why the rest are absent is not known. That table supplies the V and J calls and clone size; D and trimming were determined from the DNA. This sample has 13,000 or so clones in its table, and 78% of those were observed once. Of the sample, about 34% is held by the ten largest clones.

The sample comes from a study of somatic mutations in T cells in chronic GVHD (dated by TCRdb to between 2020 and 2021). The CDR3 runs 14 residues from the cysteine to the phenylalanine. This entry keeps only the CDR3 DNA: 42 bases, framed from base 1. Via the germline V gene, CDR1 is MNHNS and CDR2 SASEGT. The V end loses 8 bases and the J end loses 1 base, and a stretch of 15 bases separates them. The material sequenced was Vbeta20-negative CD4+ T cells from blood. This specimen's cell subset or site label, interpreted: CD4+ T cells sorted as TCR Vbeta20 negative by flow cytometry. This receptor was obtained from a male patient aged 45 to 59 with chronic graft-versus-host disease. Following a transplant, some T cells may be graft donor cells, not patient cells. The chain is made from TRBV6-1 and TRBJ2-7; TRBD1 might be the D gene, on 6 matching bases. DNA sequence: TGTGCCAGCGGATCCCGACAGGATTCCTACGAGCAGTACTTC. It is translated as CASGSRQDSYEQYF.